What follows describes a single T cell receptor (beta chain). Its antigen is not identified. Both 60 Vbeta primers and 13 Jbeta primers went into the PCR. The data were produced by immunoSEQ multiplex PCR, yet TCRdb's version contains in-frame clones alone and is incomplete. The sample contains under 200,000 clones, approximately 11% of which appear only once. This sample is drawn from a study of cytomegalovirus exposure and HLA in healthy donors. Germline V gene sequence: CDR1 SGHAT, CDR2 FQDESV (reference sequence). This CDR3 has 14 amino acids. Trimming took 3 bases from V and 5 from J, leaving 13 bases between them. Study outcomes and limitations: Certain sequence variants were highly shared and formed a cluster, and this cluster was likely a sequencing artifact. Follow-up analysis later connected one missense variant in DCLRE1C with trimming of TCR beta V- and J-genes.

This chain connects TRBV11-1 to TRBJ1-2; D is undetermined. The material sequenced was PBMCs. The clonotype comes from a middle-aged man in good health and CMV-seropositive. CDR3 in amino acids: CASSFDGRRYGYTF. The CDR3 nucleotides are TGTGCCAGCAGCTTCGACGGTAGGAGATATGGCTACACCTTC.